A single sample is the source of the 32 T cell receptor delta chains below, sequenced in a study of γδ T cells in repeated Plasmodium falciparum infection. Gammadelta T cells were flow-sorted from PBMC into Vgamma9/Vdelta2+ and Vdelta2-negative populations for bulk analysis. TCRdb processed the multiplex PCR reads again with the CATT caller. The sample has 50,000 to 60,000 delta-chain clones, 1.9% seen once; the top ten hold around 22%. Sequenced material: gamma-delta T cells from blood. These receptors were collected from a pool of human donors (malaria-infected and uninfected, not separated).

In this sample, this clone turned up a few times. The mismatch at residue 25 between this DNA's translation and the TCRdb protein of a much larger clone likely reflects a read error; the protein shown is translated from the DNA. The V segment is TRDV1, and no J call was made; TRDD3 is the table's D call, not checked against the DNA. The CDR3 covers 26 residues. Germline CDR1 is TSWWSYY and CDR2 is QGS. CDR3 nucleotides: TGTGCTCTTGGGGAAATCGGTTCTCGACCTTACCCCGCTTACTGGGGGATGGAATTAGAGCAGGATAAACTCACCTTT. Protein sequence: CALGEIGSRPYPAYWGMELEQDKLTF.

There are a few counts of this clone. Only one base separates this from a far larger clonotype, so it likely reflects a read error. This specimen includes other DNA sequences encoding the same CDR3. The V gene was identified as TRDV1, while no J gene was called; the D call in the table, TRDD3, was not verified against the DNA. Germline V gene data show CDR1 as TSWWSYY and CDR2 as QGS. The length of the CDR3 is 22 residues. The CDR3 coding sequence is TGTGCTCTTGGGGAACATGGCCTCAGGAGGGATATTGGATCCTGGGACACCCGACAGATGTTCTTC. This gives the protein CALGEHGLRRDIGSWDTRQMFF.

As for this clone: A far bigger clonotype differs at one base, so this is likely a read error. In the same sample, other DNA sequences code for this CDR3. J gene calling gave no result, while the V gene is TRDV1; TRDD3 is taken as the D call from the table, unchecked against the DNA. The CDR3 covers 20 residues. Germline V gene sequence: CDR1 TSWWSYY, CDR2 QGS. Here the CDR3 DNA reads TGTGCTCTTGGGGAAGGTCTACCGTACTGGGGGATACCGTACACCGATAAACTTATCTTT. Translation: CALGEGLPYWGIPYTDKLIF.

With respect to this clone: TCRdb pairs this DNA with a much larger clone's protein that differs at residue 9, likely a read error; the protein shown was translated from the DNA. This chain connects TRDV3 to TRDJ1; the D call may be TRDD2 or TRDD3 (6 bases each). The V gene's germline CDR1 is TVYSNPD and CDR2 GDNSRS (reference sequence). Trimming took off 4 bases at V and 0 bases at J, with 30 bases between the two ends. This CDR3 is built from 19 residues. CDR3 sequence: CASFLPPHEDTGYTDKLIF. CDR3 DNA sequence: TGTGCCTCCTTTCTTCCTCCACACGAGGATACTGGGTACACCGATAAACTCATCTTT.

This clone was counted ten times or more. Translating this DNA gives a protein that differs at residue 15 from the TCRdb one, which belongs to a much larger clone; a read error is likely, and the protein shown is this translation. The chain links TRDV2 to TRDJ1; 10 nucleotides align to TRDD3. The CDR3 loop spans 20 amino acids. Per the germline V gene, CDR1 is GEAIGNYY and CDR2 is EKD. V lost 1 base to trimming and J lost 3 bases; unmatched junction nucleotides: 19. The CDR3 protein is CACDTHPRMLGDRYADKLIF. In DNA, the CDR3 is TGTGCCTGTGACACGCATCCCCGAATGCTGGGGGATAGGTACGCCGATAAACTCATCTTT.

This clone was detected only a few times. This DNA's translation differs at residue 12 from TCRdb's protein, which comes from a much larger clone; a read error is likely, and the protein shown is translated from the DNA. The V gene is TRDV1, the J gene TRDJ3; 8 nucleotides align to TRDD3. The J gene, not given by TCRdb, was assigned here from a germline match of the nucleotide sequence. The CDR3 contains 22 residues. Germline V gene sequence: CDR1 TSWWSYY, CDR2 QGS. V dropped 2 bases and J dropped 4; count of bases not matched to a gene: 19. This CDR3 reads CALGETRPYWGVRGWDTRQMFF. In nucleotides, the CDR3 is TGTGCTCTTGGGGAAACACGGCCCTACTGGGGGGTACGCGGGTGGGACACCCGACAGATGTTTTTC.

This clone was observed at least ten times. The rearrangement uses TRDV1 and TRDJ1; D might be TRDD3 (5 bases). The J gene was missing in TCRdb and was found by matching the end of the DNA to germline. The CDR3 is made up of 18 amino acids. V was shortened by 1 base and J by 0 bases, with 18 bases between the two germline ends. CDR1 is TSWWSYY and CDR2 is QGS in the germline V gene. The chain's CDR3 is CALGEPEAYAVNTDKLIF. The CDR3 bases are TGTGCTCTTGGGGAACCTGAGGCATACGCAGTTAACACCGATAAACTCATCTTT.

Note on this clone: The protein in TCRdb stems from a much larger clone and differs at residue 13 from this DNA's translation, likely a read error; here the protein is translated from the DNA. Here the CDR3 reads CALGSCLPYWGISRYTDKLIF. CDR3 sequence (DNA): TGTGCTCTTGGGTCCTGCCTGCCGTACTGGGGGATATCACGTTACACCGATAAACTCATCTTT. V is TRDV1 and J is TRDJ1; TRDD3 aligns across 11 bases. The J gene, absent from TCRdb, was called here by matching the DNA to germline. Looked up from germline, CDR1 is TSWWSYY and CDR2 is QGS. V trimming: 5 bases; J trimming: 0 bases; junction bases outside the gene matches: 20. This CDR3 is 21 amino acids long.

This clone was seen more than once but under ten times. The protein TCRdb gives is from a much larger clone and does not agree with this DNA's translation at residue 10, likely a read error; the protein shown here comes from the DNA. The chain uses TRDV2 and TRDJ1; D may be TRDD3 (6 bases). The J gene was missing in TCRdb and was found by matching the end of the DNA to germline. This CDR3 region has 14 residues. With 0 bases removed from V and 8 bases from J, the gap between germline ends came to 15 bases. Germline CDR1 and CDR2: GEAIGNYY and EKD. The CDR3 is CACDTVGIGEKLIF. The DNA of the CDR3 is TGTGCCTGTGACACCGTGGGGATCGGCGAGAAACTCATCTTT.

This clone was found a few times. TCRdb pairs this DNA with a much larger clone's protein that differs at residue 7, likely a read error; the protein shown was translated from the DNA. The CDR3 region is CAYRSVVYSLRWGILRWRTGTDKLIF. The CDR3 nucleotides read TGTGCTTATAGGAGCGTGGTTTATTCCCTCCGCTGGGGGATACTAAGGTGGAGAACAGGAACCGATAAACTCATCTTT. The chain joins TRAV38-2/DV8 to TRDJ1, with TRDD3 identical over 11 bases. There are 26 residues in the CDR3. CDR1 is TSESDYY, CDR2 QEAYKQQN, per germline. V was clipped by 0 bases and J by 2 bases; unmatched bases: 33.

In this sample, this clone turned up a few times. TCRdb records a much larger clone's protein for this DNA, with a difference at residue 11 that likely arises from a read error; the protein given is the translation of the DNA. Here the CDR3 DNA reads TGTGCCTGTGACCCGTATACTGGGGGACCGCACACCGATAAACTCATCTTT. Amino acids: CACDPYTGGPHTDKLIF. This sequence joins TRDV2 and TRDJ1; 9 nucleotides align to TRDD3. Germline matching of the DNA provided the J gene here, since TCRdb leaves it blank. This CDR3 is 17 amino acids long. Germline V lookup: CDR1 GEAIGNYY, CDR2 EKD. The ends lost 3 bases at V and 0 bases at J; junction bases unmatched: 10.

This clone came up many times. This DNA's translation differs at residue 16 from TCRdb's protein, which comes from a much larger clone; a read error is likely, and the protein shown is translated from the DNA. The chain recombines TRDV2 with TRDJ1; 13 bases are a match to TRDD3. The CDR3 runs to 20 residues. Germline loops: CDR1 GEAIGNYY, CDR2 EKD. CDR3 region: CACDTLQLGDTDSYTEKLIF. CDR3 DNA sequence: TGTGCCTGTGACACCCTCCAACTGGGGGATACGGATTCGTACACCGAGAAACTCATCTTT.

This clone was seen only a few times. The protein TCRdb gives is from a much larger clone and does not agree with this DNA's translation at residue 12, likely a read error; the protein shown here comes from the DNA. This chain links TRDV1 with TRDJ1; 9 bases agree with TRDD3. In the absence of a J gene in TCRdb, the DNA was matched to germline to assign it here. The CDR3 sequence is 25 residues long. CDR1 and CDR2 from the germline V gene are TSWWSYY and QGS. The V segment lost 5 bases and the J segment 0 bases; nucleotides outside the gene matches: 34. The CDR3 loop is CALGLPLPVFVCWGMRRPDTDKLIF. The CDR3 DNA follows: TGTGCTCTTGGGCTTCCGCTCCCGGTGTTCGTTTGCTGGGGGATGAGACGACCTGACACCGATAAACTCATCTTT.

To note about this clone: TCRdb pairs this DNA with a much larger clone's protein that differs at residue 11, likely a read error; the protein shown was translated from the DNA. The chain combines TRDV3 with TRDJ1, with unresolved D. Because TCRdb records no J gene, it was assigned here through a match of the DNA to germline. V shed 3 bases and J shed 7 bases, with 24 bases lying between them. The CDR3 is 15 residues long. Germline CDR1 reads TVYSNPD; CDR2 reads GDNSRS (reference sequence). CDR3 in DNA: TGTGCCTTAATACTCTCGGAGGAGAGATATAGTAAACTCATCTTT. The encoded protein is CALILSEERYSKLIF.

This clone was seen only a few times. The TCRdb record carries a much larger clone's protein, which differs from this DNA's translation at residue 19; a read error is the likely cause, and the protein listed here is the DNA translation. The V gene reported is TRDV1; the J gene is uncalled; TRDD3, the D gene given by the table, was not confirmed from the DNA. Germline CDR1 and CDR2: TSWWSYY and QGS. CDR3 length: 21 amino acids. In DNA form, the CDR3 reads TGTGCTCTTGGGGGGTTTTCCTACCCGTACTGGAACCCCCAGGCAACCGATAAACCCATCTTT. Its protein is CALGGFSYPYWNPQATDKPIF.

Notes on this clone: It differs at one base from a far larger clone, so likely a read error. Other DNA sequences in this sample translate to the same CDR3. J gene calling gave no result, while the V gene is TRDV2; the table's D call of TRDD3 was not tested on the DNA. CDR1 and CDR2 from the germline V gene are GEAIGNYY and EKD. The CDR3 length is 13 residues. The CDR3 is CACDTLGGDKLIF. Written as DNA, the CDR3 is TGTGCCTGTGACACCCTGGGGGGCGATAAACTCATCTTC.

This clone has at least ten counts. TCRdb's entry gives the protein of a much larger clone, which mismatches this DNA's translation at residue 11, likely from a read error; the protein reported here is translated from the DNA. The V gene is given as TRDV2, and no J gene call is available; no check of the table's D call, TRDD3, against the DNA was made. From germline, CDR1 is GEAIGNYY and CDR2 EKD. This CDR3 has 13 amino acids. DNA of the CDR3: TGTGCCTGTGACAGAGGGATACCCGATAAACCCATCTTT. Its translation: CACDRGIPDKPIF.

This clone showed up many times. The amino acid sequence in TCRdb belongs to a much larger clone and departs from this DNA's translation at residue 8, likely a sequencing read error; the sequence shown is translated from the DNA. The CDR3 DNA reads TGTGCCTTTCCGTACTGGGGGATGATTAACACCGATAAACTCATCTTT. This codes for CAFPYWGMINTDKLIF. The rearrangement joins TRDV3 to TRDJ1, with TRDD3 matching 10 bases. Germline V gene sequence: CDR1 TVYSNPD, CDR2 GDNSRS (reference sequence). Losses at the gene ends were 2 bases for V and 0 bases for J; bases not matched to a gene: 9. The CDR3 sequence is 16 residues long.

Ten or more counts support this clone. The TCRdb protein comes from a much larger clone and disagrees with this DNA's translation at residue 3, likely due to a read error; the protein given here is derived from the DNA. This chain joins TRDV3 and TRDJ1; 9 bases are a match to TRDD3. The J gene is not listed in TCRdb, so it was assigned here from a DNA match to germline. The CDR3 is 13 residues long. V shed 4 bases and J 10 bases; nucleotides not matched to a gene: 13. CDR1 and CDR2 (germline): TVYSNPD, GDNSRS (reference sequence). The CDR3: CASSRGDTRRLIF. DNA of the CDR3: TGTGCCTCTAGTCGGGGGGATACCCGCAGACTCATCTTT.

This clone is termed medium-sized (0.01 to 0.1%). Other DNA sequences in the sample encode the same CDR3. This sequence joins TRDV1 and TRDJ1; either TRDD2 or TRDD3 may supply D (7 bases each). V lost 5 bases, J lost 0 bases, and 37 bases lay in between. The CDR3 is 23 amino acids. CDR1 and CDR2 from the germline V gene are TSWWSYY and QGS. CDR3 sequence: CALGSLSHSYWIRGNKYTDKLIF. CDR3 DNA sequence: TGTGCTCTTGGGTCACTCTCCCATTCCTACTGGATACGCGGAAACAAGTACACCGATAAACTCATCTTT.

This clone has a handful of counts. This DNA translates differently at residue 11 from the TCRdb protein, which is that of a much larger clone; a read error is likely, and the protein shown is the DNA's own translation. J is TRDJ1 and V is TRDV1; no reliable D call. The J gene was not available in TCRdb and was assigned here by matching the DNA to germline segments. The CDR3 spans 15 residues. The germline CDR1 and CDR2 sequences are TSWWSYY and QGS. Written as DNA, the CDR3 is TGTGCTCTTGGGGAACTGATAACCGCCACCGGTAAACTCATCTTT. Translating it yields CALGELITATGKLIF.

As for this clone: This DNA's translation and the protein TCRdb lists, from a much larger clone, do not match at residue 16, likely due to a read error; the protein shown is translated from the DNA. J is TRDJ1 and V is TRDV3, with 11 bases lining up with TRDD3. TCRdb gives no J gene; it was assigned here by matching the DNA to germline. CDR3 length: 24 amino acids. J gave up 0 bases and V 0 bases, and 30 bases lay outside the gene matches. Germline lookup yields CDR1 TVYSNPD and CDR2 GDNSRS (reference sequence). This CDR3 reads CAFSYPSYLGDVLGDMLYTDKLIF. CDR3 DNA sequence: TGTGCCTTTAGCTACCCTTCCTACTTAGGGGATGTACTGGGGGATATGCTGTACACCGATAAACTCATCTTT.

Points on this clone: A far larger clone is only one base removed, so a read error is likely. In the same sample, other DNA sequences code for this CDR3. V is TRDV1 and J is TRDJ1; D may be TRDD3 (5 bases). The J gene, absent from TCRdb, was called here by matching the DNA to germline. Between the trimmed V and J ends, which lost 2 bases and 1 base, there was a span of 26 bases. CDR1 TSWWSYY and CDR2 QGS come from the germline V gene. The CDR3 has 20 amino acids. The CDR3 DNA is TGTGCTCTTGGGGAAAACAGCTGGCCATCTTCGGGGGTCCTCACCGATAAACTCATCTTT. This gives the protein CALGENSWPSSGVLTDKLIF.

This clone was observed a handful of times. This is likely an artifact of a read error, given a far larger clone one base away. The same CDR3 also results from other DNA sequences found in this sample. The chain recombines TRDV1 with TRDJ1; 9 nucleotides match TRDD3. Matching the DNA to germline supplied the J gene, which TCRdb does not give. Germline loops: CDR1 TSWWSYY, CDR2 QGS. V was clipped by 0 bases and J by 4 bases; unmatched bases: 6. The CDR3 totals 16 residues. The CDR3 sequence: CALGELRWGIIDKLIF. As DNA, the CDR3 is TGTGCTCTTGGGGAACTACGTTGGGGGATAATCGATAAACTCATCTTT.

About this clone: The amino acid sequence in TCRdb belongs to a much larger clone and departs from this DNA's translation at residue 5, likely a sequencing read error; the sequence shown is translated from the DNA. The CDR3 DNA reads TGTGCCCGGAACGTTAATGTCCCGCTCCACTGGGGGATACGGAAAACCGATAAACTCATCTTT. This encodes CARNVNVPLHWGIRKTDKLIF. This rearrangement joins TRDV3 to TRDJ1, with 13 bases lining up with TRDD3. No J gene was available from TCRdb, and it was assigned here by a germline match of the DNA. From germline, CDR1 is TVYSNPD and CDR2 GDNSRS (reference sequence). Trimming took 5 bases from V and 2 from J; bases not matched to a gene: 26. The CDR3 runs to 21 residues.

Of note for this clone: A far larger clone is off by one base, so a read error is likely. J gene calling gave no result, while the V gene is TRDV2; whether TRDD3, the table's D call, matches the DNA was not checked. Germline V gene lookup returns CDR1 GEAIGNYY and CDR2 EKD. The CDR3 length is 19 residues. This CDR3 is CACDTAGMSPSWDTRQMFF. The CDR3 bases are TGTGCCTGTGACACCGCGGGGATGTCGCCCTCCTGGGACACCCGACAGATGTTCTTC.

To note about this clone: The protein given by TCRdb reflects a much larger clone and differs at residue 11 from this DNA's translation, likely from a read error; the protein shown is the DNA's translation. The CDR3, as DNA: TGTGCTCTTGGTAATGTGTTTGGTGATAAACCCATCTTT. It encodes CALGNVFGDKPIF. No J gene was named, though the V gene is TRDV1. The germline CDR1 and CDR2 sequences are TSWWSYY and QGS. This CDR3 has 13 amino acids.

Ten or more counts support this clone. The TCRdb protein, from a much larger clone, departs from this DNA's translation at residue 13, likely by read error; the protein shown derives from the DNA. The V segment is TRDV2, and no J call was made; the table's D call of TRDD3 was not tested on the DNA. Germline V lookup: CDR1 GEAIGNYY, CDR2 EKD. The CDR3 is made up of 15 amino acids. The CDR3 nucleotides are TGTGCCTTTACTGAACTGGGGGAGCCTTCTTCACAACCCTTCTTT. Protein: CAFTELGEPSSQPFF.

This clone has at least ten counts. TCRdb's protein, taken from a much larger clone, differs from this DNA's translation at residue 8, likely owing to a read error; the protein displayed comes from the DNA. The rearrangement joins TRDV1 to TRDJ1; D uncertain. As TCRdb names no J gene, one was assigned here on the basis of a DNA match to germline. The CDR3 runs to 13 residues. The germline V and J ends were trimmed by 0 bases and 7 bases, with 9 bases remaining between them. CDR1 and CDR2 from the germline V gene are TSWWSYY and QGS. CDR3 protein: CALGELYAGKLIF. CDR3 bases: TGTGCTCTTGGGGAACTCTACGCGGGTAAACTCATCTTT.

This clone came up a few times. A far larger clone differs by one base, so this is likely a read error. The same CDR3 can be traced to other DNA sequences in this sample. The CDR3 sequence is CALLGEEIWGTPIYTDKLIF. The CDR3 DNA sequence: TGTGCCTTACTGGGCGAGGAAATATGGGGGACCCCCATTTACACCGATAAACTCATCTTT. V and J are TRDV3 and TRDJ1, with D possibly TRDD3 on 7 matching bases. The J gene, not given by TCRdb, was assigned here from a germline match of the nucleotide sequence. CDR3 length equals 20 residues. The germline CDR1 and CDR2 sequences are TVYSNPD and GDNSRS (reference sequence). Trimming cost V 3 bases and J 0 bases, with 32 bases left between them.

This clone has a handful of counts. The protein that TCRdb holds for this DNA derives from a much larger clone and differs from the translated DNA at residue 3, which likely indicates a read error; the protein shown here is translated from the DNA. CDR3 in amino acids: CAPGVQGWLLLRTSYTDKLIF. The CDR3, as DNA: TGTGCTCCTGGGGTTCAAGGGTGGCTCCTACTTCGTACTTCGTACACCGATAAACTCATCTTT. The rearrangement joins TRDV1 to TRDJ1; perhaps D is TRDD2 or TRDD3 (6 bases each). TCRdb supplies no J gene; here it was assigned by aligning the nucleotide sequence to germline. This CDR3 comprises 21 residues. Germline V gene sequence: CDR1 TSWWSYY, CDR2 QGS.

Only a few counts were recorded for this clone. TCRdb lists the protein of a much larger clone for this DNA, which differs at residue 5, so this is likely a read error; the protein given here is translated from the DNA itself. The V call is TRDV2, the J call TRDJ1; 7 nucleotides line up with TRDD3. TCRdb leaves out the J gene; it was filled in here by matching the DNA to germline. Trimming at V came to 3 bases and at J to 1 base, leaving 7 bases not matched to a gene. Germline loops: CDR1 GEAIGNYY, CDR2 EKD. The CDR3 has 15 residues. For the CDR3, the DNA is TGTGCCTGTGACCTGGTGGGGGAGAGCACCGATAAACTCATCTTT. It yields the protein CACDLVGESTDKLIF.